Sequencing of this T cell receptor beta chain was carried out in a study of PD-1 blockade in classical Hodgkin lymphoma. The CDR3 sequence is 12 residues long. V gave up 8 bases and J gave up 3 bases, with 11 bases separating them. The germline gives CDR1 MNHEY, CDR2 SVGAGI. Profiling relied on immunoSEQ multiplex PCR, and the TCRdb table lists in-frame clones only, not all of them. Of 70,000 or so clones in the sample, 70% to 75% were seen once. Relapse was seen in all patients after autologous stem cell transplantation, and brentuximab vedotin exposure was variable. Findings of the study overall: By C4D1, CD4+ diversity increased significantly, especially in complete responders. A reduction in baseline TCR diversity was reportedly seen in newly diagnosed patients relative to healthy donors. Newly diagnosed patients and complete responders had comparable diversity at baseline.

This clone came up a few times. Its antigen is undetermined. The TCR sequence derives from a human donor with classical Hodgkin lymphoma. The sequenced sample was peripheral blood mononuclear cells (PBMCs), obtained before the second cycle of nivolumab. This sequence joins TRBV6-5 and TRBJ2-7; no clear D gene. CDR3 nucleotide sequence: TGTGCCAGCTGTTCCCCCGGCTACGAGCAGTACTTC. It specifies CASCSPGYEQYF.